This entry concerns a single T cell receptor beta chain. Its antigen remains unknown. The data originate from a study of cytomegalovirus exposure and HLA in healthy donors. The study's findings and limits: There was a cluster of highly shared sequence variants that was likely a sequencing artifact. The authors later linked a missense DCLRE1C variant to TCR beta V- and J-gene trimming. In an earlier analysis, productive rearrangement rates for most beta V segments clustered near 87% or 30%.

The V and J ends lost 0 bases and 6 bases, in that order; junction bases with no gene match: 8. The germline gives CDR1 LGHNA, CDR2 YSLEER. There are 15 residues in the CDR3. PCR primers comprised 60 Vbeta and 13 Jbeta primers. The method was immunoSEQ multiplex PCR; TCRdb's version includes in-frame clones alone and lacks a portion of them. The sample includes roughly 150,000 clones, about 80% of them seen just once. The source of this sequence is a woman between 35 and 50 years old in good health and CMV-seronegative. The chain has TRBV4-3 and TRBJ2-7; 7 positions agree with TRBD2. Specimen: PBMCs. CDR3 DNA: TGCGCCAGCAGCCAAGATTGGACTAGGGCCGCCGAGCAGTACTTC. Protein: CASSQDWTRAAEQYF.